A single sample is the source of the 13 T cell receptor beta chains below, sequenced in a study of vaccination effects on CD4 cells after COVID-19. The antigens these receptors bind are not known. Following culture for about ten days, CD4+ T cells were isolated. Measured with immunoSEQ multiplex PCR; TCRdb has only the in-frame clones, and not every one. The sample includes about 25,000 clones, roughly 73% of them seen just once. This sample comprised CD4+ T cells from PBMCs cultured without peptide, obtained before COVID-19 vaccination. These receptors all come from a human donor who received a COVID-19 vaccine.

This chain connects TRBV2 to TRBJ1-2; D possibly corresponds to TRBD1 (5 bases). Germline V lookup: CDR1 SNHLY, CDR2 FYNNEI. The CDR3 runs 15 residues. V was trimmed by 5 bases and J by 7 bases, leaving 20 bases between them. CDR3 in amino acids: CASSSGPFGGTGYTF. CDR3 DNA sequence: TGTGCCAGCAGTTCTGGGCCCTTCGGGGGGACTGGCTACACCTTC.

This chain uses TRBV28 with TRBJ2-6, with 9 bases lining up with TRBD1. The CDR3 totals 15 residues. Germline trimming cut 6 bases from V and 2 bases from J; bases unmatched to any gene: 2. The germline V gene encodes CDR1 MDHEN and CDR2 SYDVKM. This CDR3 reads CASRQGAAGANVLTF. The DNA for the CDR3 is TGTGCCAGCAGACAGGGGGCAGCTGGGGCCAACGTCCTGACTTTC.

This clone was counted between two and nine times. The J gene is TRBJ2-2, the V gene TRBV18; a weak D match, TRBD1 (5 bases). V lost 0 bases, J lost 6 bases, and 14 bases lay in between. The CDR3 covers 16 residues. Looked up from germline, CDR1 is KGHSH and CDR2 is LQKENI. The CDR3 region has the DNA TGTGCCAGCTCACCACCAGGGGCTGGTGTCCCCGGGGAGCTGTTTTTT. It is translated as CASSPPGAGVPGELFF.

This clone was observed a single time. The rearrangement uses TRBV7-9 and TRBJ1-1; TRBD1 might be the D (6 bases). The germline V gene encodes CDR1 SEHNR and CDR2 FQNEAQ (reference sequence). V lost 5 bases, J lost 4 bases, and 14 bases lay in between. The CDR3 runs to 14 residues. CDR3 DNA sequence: TGTGCCAGCAGCCCCCAAACAGGGACCACTGAAGCTTTCTTT. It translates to CASSPQTGTTEAFF.

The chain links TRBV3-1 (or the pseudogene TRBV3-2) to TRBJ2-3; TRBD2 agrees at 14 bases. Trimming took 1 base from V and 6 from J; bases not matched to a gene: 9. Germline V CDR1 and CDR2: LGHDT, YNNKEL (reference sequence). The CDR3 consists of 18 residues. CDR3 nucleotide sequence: TGTGCCAGCAGCCAAGGTCCCAGACTAGCGGGAGGGCCTGATACGCAGTATTTT. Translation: CASSQGPRLAGGPDTQYF.

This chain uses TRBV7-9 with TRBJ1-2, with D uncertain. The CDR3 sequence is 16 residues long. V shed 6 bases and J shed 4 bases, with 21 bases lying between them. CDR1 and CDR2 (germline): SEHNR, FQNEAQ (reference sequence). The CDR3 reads CASSPVYGDPFYGYTF. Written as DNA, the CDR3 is TGTGCCAGCAGTCCAGTTTACGGGGATCCGTTCTATGGCTACACCTTC.

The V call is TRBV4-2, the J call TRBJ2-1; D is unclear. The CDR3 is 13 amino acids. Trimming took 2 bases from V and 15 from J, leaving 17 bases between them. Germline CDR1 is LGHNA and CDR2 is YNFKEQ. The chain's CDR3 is CASSQKDRTPRFF. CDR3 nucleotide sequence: TGTGCCAGCAGCCAAAAGGACCGCACCCCGCGGTTCTTC.

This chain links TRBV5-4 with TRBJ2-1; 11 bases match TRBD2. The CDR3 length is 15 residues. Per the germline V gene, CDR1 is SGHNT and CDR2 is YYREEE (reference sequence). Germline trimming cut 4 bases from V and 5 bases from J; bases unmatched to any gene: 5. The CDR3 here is CASSLTSGGHNEQFF. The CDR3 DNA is TGTGCCAGCAGCCTTACTAGCGGGGGCCACAATGAGCAGTTCTTC. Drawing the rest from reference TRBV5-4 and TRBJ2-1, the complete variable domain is ETGVTQSPTHLIKTRGQQVTLRCSSQSGHNTVSWYQQALGQGPQFIFQYYREEENGRGNFPPRFSGLQFPNYSSELNVNALELDDSALYLCASSLTSGGHNEQFFGPGTRLTVL.

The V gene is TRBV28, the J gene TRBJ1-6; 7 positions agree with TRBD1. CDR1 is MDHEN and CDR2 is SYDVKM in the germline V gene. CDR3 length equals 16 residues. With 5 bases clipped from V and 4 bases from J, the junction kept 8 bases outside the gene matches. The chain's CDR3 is CASSRQGPLYNSPLHF. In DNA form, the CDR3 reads TGTGCCAGCAGTCGACAGGGCCCGCTTTATAATTCACCCCTCCACTTT. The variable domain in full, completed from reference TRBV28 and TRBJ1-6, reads DVKVTQSSRYLVKRTGEKVFLECVQDMDHENMFWYRQDPGLGLRLIYFSYDVKMKEKGDIPEGYSVSREKKERFSLILESASTNQTSMYLCASSRQGPLYNSPLHFGNGTRLTVT.

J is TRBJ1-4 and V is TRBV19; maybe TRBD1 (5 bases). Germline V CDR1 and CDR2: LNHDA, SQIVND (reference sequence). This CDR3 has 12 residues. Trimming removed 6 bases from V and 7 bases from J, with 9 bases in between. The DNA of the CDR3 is TGTGCCAGTAGCCCGAGGGGTGAAAAACTGTTTTTT. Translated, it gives CASSPRGEKLFF.

In DNA form, the CDR3 reads TGCGCCAGCAGCCAATGGAGGAATGAAAAACTGTTTTTT. It encodes CASSQWRNEKLFF. This sequence joins TRBV4-1 and TRBJ1-4; D unclear. Trimming stripped 2 bases from V and 5 bases from J, with 6 bases between. Germline CDR1 is MGHRA and CDR2 is YSYEKL. The CDR3 is made up of 13 amino acids.

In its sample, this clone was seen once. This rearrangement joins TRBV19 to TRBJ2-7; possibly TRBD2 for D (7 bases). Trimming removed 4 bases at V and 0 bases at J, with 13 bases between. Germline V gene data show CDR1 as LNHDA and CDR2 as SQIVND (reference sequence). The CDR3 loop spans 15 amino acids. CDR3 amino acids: CASSNAGASSYEQYF. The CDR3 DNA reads TGTGCCAGTAGTAACGCGGGGGCGAGCTCCTACGAGCAGTACTTC.

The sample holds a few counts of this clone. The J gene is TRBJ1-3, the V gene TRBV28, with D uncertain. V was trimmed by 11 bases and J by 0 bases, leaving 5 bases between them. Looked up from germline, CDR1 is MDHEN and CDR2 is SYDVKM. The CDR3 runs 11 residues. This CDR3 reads CAGSSGNTIYF. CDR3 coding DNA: TGTGCCGGAAGCTCTGGAAACACCATATATTTT. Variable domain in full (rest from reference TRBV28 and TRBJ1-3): DVKVTQSSRYLVKRTGEKVFLECVQDMDHENMFWYRQDPGLGLRLIYFSYDVKMKEKGDIPEGYSVSREKKERFSLILESASTNQTSMYLCAGSSGNTIYFGEGSWLTVV.